Listed below are T cell receptor beta chains from one sample, sequenced in a study of Graves' ophthalmopathy and Graves' hyperthyroidism. TCRdb recomputed calls from the multiplex PCR reads with MiXCR, one row per CDR3 protein. Among 170,000 or so distinct CDR3 sequences listed, roughly 37% were seen once. Material: peripheral blood. Every receptor here comes from a woman in her thirties or forties with Graves' ophthalmopathy. CDR3s include the opening cysteine and the closing phenylalanine or tryptophan. A D gene is named only where the DNA matches it firmly. Not every row has a clone size; where given, it reads once, few, many or a size class.

v_call,d_call,clone_size,j_call,cdr3_nt,cdr3_aa
TRBV28,.,few,TRBJ1-1,TGTGCCAGCAGCCGAGGGAGGTTCGGAGCTTTCTTT,CASSRGRFGAFF
TRBV6-5,TRBD1,many,TRBJ2-7,TGTGCCAGCAGTCCGAGGGGGCTCAGTTCCTACGAGCAGTACTTC,CASSPRGLSSYEQYF
TRBV6-2/TRBV6-3,TRBD2,many,TRBJ2-1,TGTGCCAGCAGTTTTGGGCGGGAGAGGGATGAGCAGTTCTTC,CASSFGRERDEQFF
TRBV28,.,.,TRBJ2-4,TGTGCCAGCGGCCTTTCGGCAGGGGGGTTAGCCAAAAACATTCAGTACTTC,CASGLSAGGLAKNIQYF
TRBV15,TRBD1,many,TRBJ2-7,TGTGCCACCAGCAGAGGAGATACGGGACAGGGGGCCGAGCAGTACTTC,CATSRGDTGQGAEQYF
TRBV6-5,.,many,TRBJ1-6,TGTGCCAGCAGTAGCGGGGACCGGGTAATTAATTCACCCCTCCACTTT,CASSSGDRVINSPLHF
TRBV12-3/TRBV12-4,.,.,TRBJ2-7,TGTGCCAGCAGTTCAACAGGCCACCTAACCTACGAGCAGTACTTC,CASSSTGHLTYEQYF
TRBV14,.,.,TRBJ1-1,TGTGCCAGCAGCCACAGGGGTTTGTACACTGAAGCTTTCTTT,CASSHRGLYTEAFF
TRBV5-4,.,.,TRBJ1-1,TGTGCCAGCAGCTTTGGGAGAATGAACACTGAAGCTTTCTTT,CASSFGRMNTEAFF
TRBV7-9,TRBD2,many,TRBJ2-7,TGTGCCAGCAGCTTAGGCGGCGGGAGCCCCTACGAGCAGTACTTC,CASSLGGGSPYEQYF
TRBV28,TRBD1,.,TRBJ1-5,TGTGCCAGCAGTCCCGGTACAGGGGGCCCTTATGGGGCCCAGCATTTT,CASSPGTGGPYGAQHF
TRBV5-1,.,many,TRBJ1-2,TGCGCCAGCAAAGAGGGATCCGCCTATGGCTACACCTTC,CASKEGSAYGYTF
TRBV19,.,.,TRBJ1-5,TGTGCCAGTAGTGCCAACTATCAGCCCCAGCATTTT,CASSANYQPQHF
TRBV6-1,.,.,TRBJ1-2,TGTGCCAGCAGTGATGATGGGGGGCCGGGAGGCTACACCTTC,CASSDDGGPGGYTF
TRBV6-2/TRBV6-3,.,.,TRBJ2-7,TGTGCCAGCACCCAAAGGGGCAGGCTCTCCTACGAGCAGTACTTC,CASTQRGRLSYEQYF
TRBV7-2,.,many,TRBJ1-2,TGTGCCAGCAGCTTAGCCCCGCGGGGTCGGTATGGCTACACCTTC,CASSLAPRGRYGYTF
TRBV19,TRBD1,many,TRBJ1-1,TGTGCCAGTAGGAGAACAGGGGACACTGAAGCTTTCTTT,CASRRTGDTEAFF